This TCR beta chain was observed in a study of shared clonotypes between healthy human individuals. TCRdb's copy holds only in-frame clones and misses some; the assay was immunoSEQ multiplex PCR. This table holds about 510,000 clones, almost 97% found once. The sequenced sample consisted of naive CD4+ T cells sorted from blood. As to subset: CD45RA+ positively selected. The clonotype comes from a woman under 40 in good health.

The CDR3 loop reads CASSYMGQGSGELFF. CDR3 bases: TGTGCCAGCAGTTACATGGGACAGGGATCCGGGGAGCTGTTTTTT. The chain combines TRBV6-5 with TRBJ2-2; 9 positions match TRBD1. V lost 2 bases, J lost 6 bases, and 4 bases stayed unmatched. This CDR3 is 15 amino acids long. From germline, CDR1 is MNHEY and CDR2 SVGAGI.